What follows are 8 T cell receptor beta chains derived from one specimen sequenced in a study of blood T cell repertoires in COVID-19. Assay: immunoSEQ multiplex PCR; the TCRdb copy retains only in-frame clones and omits some. In the table there are tens of thousands of clones, 65% to 90% of which are singletons. What was sequenced was peripheral blood. The receptor source for this set is a human donor in a cohort sampled during active COVID-19.

The chain joins TRBV18 to TRBJ2-7; 7 bases line up with TRBD1. This CDR3 contains 14 residues. Germline CDR1 and CDR2: KGHSH and LQKENI. V gave up 2 bases and J gave up 3 bases; unmatched junction bases: 4. The CDR3 is CASSPDRVVYEQYF. Written as DNA, the CDR3 is TGTGCCAGCTCACCAGACAGGGTAGTCTACGAGCAGTACTTC.

V is TRBV7-2 and J is TRBJ2-5; TRBD1 matches 8 bases. The V segment lost 4 bases and the J segment 0 bases; nucleotides outside the gene matches: 7. CDR3 length: 16 residues. The V gene's germline CDR1 is SGHTA and CDR2 FQGNSA. The chain's CDR3 is CASSYNRGSYQETQYF. CDR3 DNA: TGTGCCAGCAGCTACAACAGGGGGAGTTACCAAGAGACCCAGTACTTC.

The chain recombines TRBV6-5 with TRBJ2-1, with 9 bases aligning to TRBD2. CDR3 length: 14 residues. From germline, CDR1 is MNHEY and CDR2 SVGAGI. With 3 bases clipped from V and 12 bases from J, the junction kept 9 bases outside the gene matches. CDR3 DNA: TGTGCCAGCAGTTATCGGCGGGGGGGCCTGGGGCAGTTCTTC. Residues: CASSYRRGGLGQFF.

The chain is built from TRBV13 and TRBJ1-5; D possibly corresponds to TRBD1 (5 bases). The CDR3 has 12 residues. Trimming shortened V by 8 bases and J by 7 bases, and 12 bases separated the two germline ends. Germline lookup yields CDR1 PRHDT and CDR2 FYEKMQ (reference sequence). The CDR3 is CASSHGGQPQHF. CDR3 DNA: TGTGCCAGCTCCCATGGGGGGCAGCCCCAGCATTTT.

The rearrangement links TRBV9 to TRBJ1-4; a weak D match, TRBD1 (6 bases). Germline CDR1 is SGDLS and CDR2 is YYNGEE. CDR3 size: 15 residues. Trimming took off 0 bases at V and 6 bases at J, with 12 bases between the two ends. The CDR3 nucleotides read TGTGCCAGCAGCGTAGGTGGGGGGGCTCATGAAAAACTGTTTTTT. This translates into CASSVGGGAHEKLFF.

This rearrangement joins TRBV13 to TRBJ2-3; D ambiguous. Germline V gene lookup returns CDR1 PRHDT and CDR2 FYEKMQ (reference sequence). The V end was cut by 4 bases, the J end by 6 bases, with 8 bases between. The CDR3 contains 12 residues. CDR3 coding DNA: TGTGCCAGCAGCTCCACATGGGATACGCAGTATTTT. Translating gives CASSSTWDTQYF. Full variable domain (outside the CDR3, taken from reference TRBV13 and TRBJ2-3): AAGVIQSPRHLIKEKRETATLKCYPIPRHDTVYWYQQGPGQDPQFLISFYEKMQSDKGSIPDRFSAQQFSDYHSELNMSSLELGDSALYFCASSSTWDTQYFGPGTRLTVL.

J is TRBJ2-1 and V is TRBV29-1, with 8 bases fitting TRBD1. Germline V gene data show CDR1 as SQVTM and CDR2 as ANQGSEA. There are 12 residues in the CDR3. V lost 6 bases and J lost 7; bases outside the gene matches: 5. CDR3 protein: CSVDRVGNEQFF. The CDR3 DNA reads TGCAGCGTGGACAGGGTCGGGAATGAGCAGTTCTTC.

The chain recombines TRBV3-1 (or the pseudogene TRBV3-2) with TRBJ1-6, with D possibly TRBD1 on 6 matching bases. The CDR3 loop spans 14 amino acids. Germline-derived CDR1 and CDR2 are LGHDT and YNNKEL (reference sequence). V was pared by 1 base and J by 7 bases, with 8 bases between. This CDR3 is CASSQGDNNSPLHF. CDR3 DNA: TGTGCCAGCAGCCAAGGGGACAACAATTCACCCCTCCACTTT.